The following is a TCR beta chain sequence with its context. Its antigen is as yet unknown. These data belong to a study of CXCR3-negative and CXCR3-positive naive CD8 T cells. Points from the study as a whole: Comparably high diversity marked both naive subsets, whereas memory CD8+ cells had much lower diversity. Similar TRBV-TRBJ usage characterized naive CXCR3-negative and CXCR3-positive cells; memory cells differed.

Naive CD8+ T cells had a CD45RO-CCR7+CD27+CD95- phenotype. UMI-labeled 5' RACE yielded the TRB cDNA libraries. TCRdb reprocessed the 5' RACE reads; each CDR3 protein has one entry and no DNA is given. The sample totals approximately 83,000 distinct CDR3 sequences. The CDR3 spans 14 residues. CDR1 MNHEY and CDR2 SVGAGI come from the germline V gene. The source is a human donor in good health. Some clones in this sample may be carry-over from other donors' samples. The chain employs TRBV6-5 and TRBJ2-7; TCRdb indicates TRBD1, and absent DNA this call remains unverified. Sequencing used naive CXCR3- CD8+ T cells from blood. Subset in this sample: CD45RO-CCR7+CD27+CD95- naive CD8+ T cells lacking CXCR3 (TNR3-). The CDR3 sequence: CASSYSTQGDEQYF.